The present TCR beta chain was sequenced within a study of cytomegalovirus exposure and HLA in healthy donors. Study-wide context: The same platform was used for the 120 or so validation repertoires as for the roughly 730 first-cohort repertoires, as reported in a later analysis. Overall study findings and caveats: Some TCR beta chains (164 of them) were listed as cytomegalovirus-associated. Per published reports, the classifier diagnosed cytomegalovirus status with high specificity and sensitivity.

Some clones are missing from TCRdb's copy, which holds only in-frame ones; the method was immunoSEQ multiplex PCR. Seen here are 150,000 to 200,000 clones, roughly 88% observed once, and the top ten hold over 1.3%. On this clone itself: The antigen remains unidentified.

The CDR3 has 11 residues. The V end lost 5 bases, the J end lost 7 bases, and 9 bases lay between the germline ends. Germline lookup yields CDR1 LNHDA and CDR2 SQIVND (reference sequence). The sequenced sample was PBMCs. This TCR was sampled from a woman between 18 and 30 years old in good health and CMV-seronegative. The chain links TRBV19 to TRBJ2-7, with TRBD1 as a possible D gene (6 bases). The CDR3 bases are TGTGCCAGTAGTCTAGGGACAGAGCAGTACTTC. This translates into CASSLGTEQYF. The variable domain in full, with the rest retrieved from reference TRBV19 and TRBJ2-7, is DGGITQSPKYLFRKEGQNVTLSCEQNLNHDAMYWYRQDPGQGLRLIYYSQIVNDFQKGDIAEGYSVSREKKESFPLTVTSAQKNPTAFYLCASSLGTEQYFGPGTRLTVT.